The 22 T cell receptor beta chains presented below share a single source sample, sequenced in a study of T cells in localized non-small cell lung cancer. This table comes from immunoSEQ multiplex PCR, and its TCRdb copy is limited to in-frame clones, with some not included. The table includes about 1,100 clones, around 20% detected once. Sequencing used lung tumor tissue, obtained before any cancer treatment. These receptors all come from a female donor aged 60 or older with stage I squamous cell lung carcinoma.

By frequency in the sample, this clone is hyperexpanded (1% or more). The chain has TRBV30 and TRBJ2-7; maybe TRBD2 (6 bases). Per germline, CDR1 GTSNPN and CDR2 SVGIG (reference sequence). The CDR3 is made up of 16 amino acids. Trimming pared 2 bases from V and 0 bases from J, leaving 17 bases between. The CDR3 DNA follows: TGTGCCTGGAGTCCGCCCGGGACTTCTCCCTCCTACGAGCAGTACTTC. This sequence encodes CAWSPPGTSPSYEQYF.

The rearrangement uses TRBV11-3 and TRBJ2-2, with 14 bases lining up with TRBD2. Germline assignment: CDR1 SGHNT and CDR2 YENEEA. This CDR3 region has 20 residues. Trimming removed 0 bases from V and 1 base from J; junction bases left unmatched: 7. DNA of the CDR3: TGTGCCAGCAGCTTAGATGCCCGACTAGCGGGAGGGAGGAACACCGGGGAGCTGTTTTTT. Its protein product is CASSLDARLAGGRNTGELFF.

This clone was counted between two and nine times. CDR3 nucleotide sequence: TGTGCCAGCCACAGTGGGGGAAGGGTGAAAGCTTTCTTT. As protein: CASHSGGRVKAFF. This sequence joins TRBV19 and TRBJ1-1; tentative D call: TRBD1 (5 bases). The V gene lost 9 bases and the J gene lost 9 bases, with 20 bases spanning the gap. The CDR3 covers 13 residues. Germline assignment: CDR1 LNHDA and CDR2 SQIVND (reference sequence).

Relative to its sample, this clone is medium-sized. The chain uses TRBV9 and TRBJ2-2; 10 bases fit TRBD2. The germline CDR1 and CDR2 sequences are SGDLS and YYNGEE. This CDR3 spans 16 amino acids. V lost 4 bases to trimming and J lost 4 bases; unmatched junction nucleotides: 7. The CDR3 reads CASSPGRTSGTGELFF. Here the CDR3 DNA reads TGTGCCAGCAGCCCCGGAAGGACTAGCGGCACCGGGGAGCTGTTTTTT.

This chain connects TRBV10-2 to TRBJ2-1; D tentatively reads TRBD1 or TRBD2 (5 bases each). With 5 bases removed from V and 10 bases from J, the gap between germline ends came to 21 bases. From germline, CDR1 is WSHSY and CDR2 SAAADI. This CDR3 region has 15 residues. DNA for the CDR3: TGCGCCAGCAGTCTTCGGGGCTCTCCCAGTAGGGAGCAGTTCTTC. The encoded protein is CASSLRGSPSREQFF.

This clone was seen more than once but under ten times. This sequence joins TRBV6-4 and TRBJ2-5; D gene unclear. The V and J ends lost 9 bases and 4 bases respectively, with 15 bases between them. The CDR3 spans 13 residues. Germline values: CDR1 MRHNA, CDR2 SNTAGT. The CDR3 protein is CASTPRVRETQYF. In nucleotides, the CDR3 is TGTGCCAGTACACCTCGAGTGAGAGAGACCCAGTACTTC.

This sequence joins TRBV19 and TRBJ1-2; D is unclear. V gave up 6 bases and J gave up 2 bases, with 10 bases separating them. The germline gives CDR1 LNHDA, CDR2 SQIVND (reference sequence). The CDR3 length is 13 residues. The CDR3: CASRGSLNYGYTF. For the CDR3, the DNA is TGTGCCAGTAGGGGATCTTTAAACTATGGCTACACCTTC.

The chain has TRBV19 and TRBJ2-1; 7 bases fit TRBD1. The CDR3 is 14 amino acids. Trimming at V came to 5 bases and at J to 4 bases, leaving 5 bases not matched to a gene. In germline, CDR1 is LNHDA, CDR2 SQIVND (reference sequence). The CDR3 region is CASSPTGEYNEQFF. The DNA of the CDR3 is TGTGCCAGTAGTCCCACAGGGGAATACAATGAGCAGTTCTTC.

This clone was detected only a few times. The V gene is TRBV9, the J gene TRBJ2-7; 7 bases agree with TRBD2. Germline CDR1 SGDLS, CDR2 YYNGEE. This CDR3 contains 14 residues. Unmatched junction bases numbered 6, after V lost 0 bases and J lost 6 bases. The CDR3 DNA sequence: TGTGCCAGCAGCGTAGGCGGGACTACGGGCGAGCAGTACTTC. Translated: CASSVGGTTGEQYF.

The rearrangement joins TRBV6-8 to TRBJ2-1; possibly TRBD2 for D (6 bases). The CDR3 covers 13 residues. CDR1 is MNHGY, CDR2 SAAAGT, per germline. The V end lost 4 bases, the J end lost 11 bases, and 15 bases lay between the germline ends. The DNA of the CDR3 is TGTGCCAGCAGTTGGATTGGCGGGAACAAGCAGTTCTTC. It codes for CASSWIGGNKQFF.

The chain carries TRBV25-1 and TRBJ1-4, with 7 positions matching TRBD1. J was trimmed by 6 bases and V by 4 bases; bases with no gene match: 8. In germline, CDR1 is MGHDK, CDR2 SYGVNS. The CDR3 contains 15 residues. CDR3 in amino acids: CASSAPTGRHEKLFF. The DNA for the CDR3 is TGTGCCAGCAGTGCCCCGACAGGGCGGCATGAAAAACTGTTTTTT.

This chain links TRBV19 with TRBJ1-5, with 9 nucleotides matching TRBD1. The junction had 9 bases not matched to a gene; V was cut back by 5 bases and J by 1 base. The germline CDR1 and CDR2 sequences are LNHDA and SQIVND (reference sequence). The CDR3 extends over 17 amino acids. CDR3 sequence reads: CASSPIDRGGSNQPQHF. The CDR3 DNA follows: TGTGCCAGTAGTCCTATCGACAGGGGGGGAAGCAATCAGCCCCAGCATTTT.

The J gene is TRBJ1-2, the V gene TRBV30; D gene ambiguous. Germline V gene data show CDR1 as GTSNPN and CDR2 as SVGIG (reference sequence). The CDR3 has 16 amino acids. Trimming left V 0 bases short and J 7 bases short, with 21 bases between. CDR3 sequence (DNA): TGTGCCTGGAGTGTATCGAGGGTCAGGCCCATTTCTGGCTACACCTTC. Encoded protein: CAWSVSRVRPISGYTF.

The chain combines TRBV14 with TRBJ1-2, with 7 bases identical to TRBD1. Trimming took 4 bases from V and 8 from J; bases not matched to a gene: 10. Germline V lookup: CDR1 SGHDN, CDR2 FVKESK. This CDR3 is built from 14 residues. The CDR3 DNA is TGTGCCAGCAGCCGATCACAGGGGCCACTGGGCTACACCTTC. Its protein product is CASSRSQGPLGYTF.

The V and J genes are TRBV23-1 and TRBJ2-1; TRBD2 matches 8 bases. TRBV23-1 is treated as an ORF (open reading frame) with a function not yet certain. V shed 6 bases, J shed 4 bases, and the junction held 17 bases outside the gene matches. The CDR3 runs 18 residues. CDR3 bases: TGCGCCAGCAGCCAAGGAGCGGGAGAGGGAAGGTTTTACAATGAGCAGTTCTTC. Its protein is CASSQGAGEGRFYNEQFF.

The rearrangement links TRBV30 to TRBJ1-1; possible D gene TRBD1, 6 bases. Trimming cost V 3 bases and J 2 bases, with 10 bases left between them. Germline CDR1 and CDR2: GTSNPN and SVGIG (reference sequence). CDR3 size: 13 residues. The CDR3 spells CAWSRGFNTEAFF. In DNA, the CDR3 is TGTGCCTGGAGCAGGGGATTTAACACTGAAGCTTTCTTT.

CDR3 in DNA: TGTGCCAGCAGTTACTCCGCGACAGGGAGCGGGAGTAGCGGGACCTACGAGCAGTACTTC. Translating gives CASSYSATGSGSSGTYEQYF. The V and J genes are TRBV6-8 and TRBJ2-7, with D perhaps TRBD2 (8 bases). Trimming pared 0 bases from V and 2 bases from J, leaving 26 bases between. This CDR3 has 20 residues. CDR1 and CDR2 (germline): MNHGY, SAAAGT.

The V and J genes are TRBV11-3 and TRBJ1-2, with D perhaps matching TRBD1 (5 bases). The V gene lost 0 bases and the J gene lost 3 bases, with 14 bases spanning the gap. The CDR3 consists of 16 residues. CDR1 is SGHNT, CDR2 YENEEA, per germline. The CDR3 sequence: CASSLEAVPGDYGYTF. CDR3 nucleotides: TGTGCCAGCAGCTTAGAGGCGGTTCCGGGGGACTATGGCTACACCTTC.

This clone has a handful of counts. The chain uses TRBV7-6 and TRBJ2-1; TRBD1 is a possible D gene (6 bases). V dropped 5 bases and J dropped 6 bases, with 20 bases sitting between them. The length of the CDR3 is 16 residues. Per the germline V gene, CDR1 is SGHVS and CDR2 is FNYEAQ. The CDR3 sequence is CASSQGRTENGNEQFF. The CDR3 bases are TGTGCCAGCAGCCAAGGAAGGACAGAAAACGGCAATGAGCAGTTCTTC.

Here the CDR3 reads CASSIVGTYTEAFF. The CDR3 DNA follows: TGTGCCAGTAGTATAGTAGGGACCTATACTGAAGCTTTCTTT. The rearrangement links TRBV19 to TRBJ1-1; tentatively, D is TRBD1 (5 bases). The germline V gene has CDR1 LNHDA and CDR2 SQIVND (reference sequence). V lost 1 base, J lost 5 bases, and 11 bases lay in between. CDR3 length: 14 amino acids.

This clone was observed a single time. The chain recombines TRBV6-8 with TRBJ2-2, with 8 bases matching TRBD1. CDR1 is MNHGY and CDR2 is SAAAGT in the germline V gene. The CDR3 loop spans 15 amino acids. After removal of 5 bases from V and 0 bases from J, the junction contained 2 bases not matched to a gene. CDR3 in amino acids: CASSAQGANTGELFF. CDR3 DNA sequence: TGTGCCAGCAGTGCACAGGGGGCGAACACCGGGGAGCTGTTTTTT.

This clone is medium-sized (0.01 to 0.1%) in the sample. DNA for the CDR3: TGTGCCAGCAGCCGACAGGGAATCGGGGAGACCCAGTACTTC. Its translation: CASSRQGIGETQYF. The genes are TRBV6-8 and TRBJ2-5, with 7 bases identical to TRBD1. V was clipped by 6 bases and J by 5 bases; unmatched bases: 9. Germline V gene lookup returns CDR1 MNHGY and CDR2 SAAAGT. This CDR3 comprises 14 residues.